This T cell receptor beta chain stems from a study of shared clonotypes between healthy human individuals. Study-level findings and limits: Large sequencing depth failed to make sorted-subset sequencing complete, rarefaction showed.

On this clone itself: Its antigen is unidentified.

For sorted subsets, about 190 ng DNA per replicate equaled around 28,000 T cell genomes. TCRdb keeps only in-frame clones here, not all; method: immunoSEQ multiplex PCR. The table shows 400,000 or so clones, with about 97% occurring only once. The V gene lost 6 bases and the J gene lost 5 bases, with 17 bases spanning the gap. In germline, CDR1 is MGHDK, CDR2 SYGVNS. The CDR3 contains 14 residues. The sequenced material came from memory CD8+ T cells sorted from blood. Subset of the sample: CD45RO+ cells pooled with CCR7-negative TemRA cells. The TCR was taken from a man aged 25 to 40 in good health. The chain carries TRBV25-1 and TRBJ2-7; TRBD2 is a possible D gene (5 bases). The CDR3 coding sequence is TGTGCCAGCAGAGGATTAAGGGAGTTCGACGAGCAGTACTTC. Protein sequence: CASRGLREFDEQYF.